A single sample gave rise to the 27 T cell receptor beta chains below, sequenced in a study of early T cells in non-severe SARS-CoV-2 infection. TCRdb reanalysed the 5' RACE reads using MiXCR and keeps one entry per CDR3 protein. The sample includes around 77,000 distinct CDR3 sequences, over 4% of them seen just once. This sample comprised whole blood, obtained at baseline. The receptor set was obtained from an adult who was a healthcare worker with PCR-confirmed SARS-CoV-2 infection or an uninfected control (not recorded which).

V and J are TRBV30 and TRBJ1-3; 7 nucleotides align to TRBD1. Germline trimming cut 8 bases from V and 3 bases from J; bases unmatched to any gene: 10. The CDR3 has 14 amino acids. Germline CDR1 reads GTSNPN; CDR2 reads SVGIG (reference sequence). In DNA, the CDR3 is TGTGCCGCCCGCGACAGGGCGGGTGGAAACACCATATATTTT. Its protein is CAARDRAGGNTIYF.

The table lists this clonotype with many counts. The chain couples TRBV14 to TRBJ2-1; 10 bases align to TRBD2. Trimming took 0 bases from V and 9 from J; bases not matched to a gene: 5. The CDR3 totals 15 residues. From germline, CDR1 is SGHDN and CDR2 FVKESK. This CDR3 is CASSQDLAGVGEQFF. CDR3 bases: TGTGCCAGCAGCCAAGACCTAGCGGGAGTGGGTGAGCAGTTCTTC.

This clonotype has only a few counts. The chain couples TRBV4-1 to TRBJ2-7; the D gene is possibly TRBD1 (6 bases). The germline V gene has CDR1 MGHRA and CDR2 YSYEKL. Deletions cut 0 bases from V and 2 bases from J, with 8 bases between. CDR3 length equals 14 residues. CDR3 coding DNA: TGCGCCAGCAGCCAAGAAAACAGGGCCTACGAGCAGTACTTC. It codes for CASSQENRAYEQYF.

At least ten counts were recorded for this clonotype. This chain joins TRBV6-5 and TRBJ2-7, with D tentatively TRBD2 (5 bases). Trimming cost V 6 bases and J 0 bases, with 12 bases left between them. This CDR3 has 14 amino acids. Germline V gene lookup returns CDR1 MNHEY and CDR2 SVGAGI. The CDR3 reads CASRSSRDSYEQYF. The CDR3 region has the DNA TGTGCCAGCAGATCCAGTCGGGACTCCTACGAGCAGTACTTC.

This clonotype turned up a few times. The chain combines TRBV7-9 with TRBJ2-1; a weak D match, TRBD2 (5 bases). The CDR3 extends over 12 amino acids. Trimming cost V 5 bases and J 10 bases, with 12 bases left between them. Germline CDR1 reads SEHNR; CDR2 reads FQNEAQ (reference sequence). The CDR3 sequence: CASSKDSPEQFF. The DNA of the CDR3 is TGTGCCAGCAGCAAGGACTCGCCGGAGCAGTTCTTC.

This clonotype has a count of ten or more. The chain uses TRBV5-1 and TRBJ2-7, with 8 bases identical to TRBD1. Per the germline V gene, CDR1 is SGHRS and CDR2 is YFSETQ. The CDR3 contains 11 residues. V shed 4 bases and J 10 bases; nucleotides not matched to a gene: 4. DNA of the CDR3: TGCGCCAGCAGCGAGACAGGGGCCCAGTACTTC. This sequence encodes CASSETGAQYF.

In its sample, this clonotype was seen many times. This chain uses TRBV20-1 with TRBJ1-6; D gene unclear. The CDR3 is 14 amino acids. CDR1 is DFQATT, CDR2 SNEGSKA, per germline (reference sequence). With 3 bases removed from V and 7 bases from J, the gap between germline ends came to 13 bases. CDR3 sequence (DNA): TGCAGTGCTAGGGCCGGTACTGAGAATTCACCCCTCCACTTT. Its protein product is CSARAGTENSPLHF.

In this sample, this clonotype turned up many times. The CDR3 spells CATTWDRGSYNEQFF. The CDR3 DNA is TGTGCCACCACCTGGGACAGGGGTTCCTACAATGAGCAGTTCTTC. V gene TRBV6-1 combines with J gene TRBJ2-1; TRBD1 matches at 10 bases. Germline V lookup: CDR1 MNHNS, CDR2 SASEGT. This CDR3 is built from 15 residues. Trimming removed 10 bases from V and 1 base from J; junction bases left unmatched: 7.

This clonotype was counted many times. The chain has TRBV19 and TRBJ1-5, with 7 nucleotides matching TRBD1. The germline V gene encodes CDR1 LNHDA and CDR2 SQIVND (reference sequence). Losses at the gene ends were 1 base for V and 1 base for J; bases not matched to a gene: 1. The CDR3 is made up of 15 amino acids. CDR3 region: CASSIGGQSNQPQHF. DNA of the CDR3: TGTGCCAGTAGTATAGGGGGACAGAGCAATCAGCCCCAGCATTTT.

This clonotype was recorded at least ten times. The V gene is TRBV21-1, the J gene TRBJ2-3; the table assigns TRBD1, which was not confirmed against the DNA. TRBV21-1 is shown as a pseudogene. The CDR3 runs 17 residues. The CDR3 sequence is CASSNVVVDPRTDTQYF. Here the CDR3 DNA reads TGTGCCAGCAGCAACGTGGTAGTGGACCCCCGGACAGATACGCAGTATTTT.

This clonotype has only a few counts. The chain employs TRBV4-2 and TRBJ1-2; D may be TRBD1 (6 bases). The CDR3 runs to 15 residues. Germline assignment: CDR1 LGHNA and CDR2 YNFKEQ. V lost 3 bases and J lost 1, with 12 bases in between. CDR3 coding DNA: TGTGCCAGCAGCCAGGAGAGACAGGTTAACTATGGCTACACCTTC. As protein: CASSQERQVNYGYTF.

This clonotype was found many times. The chain recombines TRBV6-5 with TRBJ1-1, with D unresolved. V dropped 6 bases and J dropped 1 base, with 9 bases sitting between them. CDR3 length: 13 amino acids. The germline V gene has CDR1 MNHEY and CDR2 SVGAGI. This CDR3 is CASRKTPNTEAFF. The DNA of the CDR3 is TGTGCCAGCAGGAAAACCCCGAACACTGAAGCTTTCTTT.

The CDR3 bases are TGTGCCAGCAGTGAAAGGCTAGCGGGGCCCTACGAGCAGTACTTC. It yields the protein CASSERLAGPYEQYF. The chain joins TRBV2 to TRBJ2-7, with 9 bases fitting TRBD2. CDR1 and CDR2 from the germline V gene are SNHLY and FYNNEI. The V gene end was trimmed by 2 bases and the J gene end by 2 bases; junction bases not matched to a gene: 4. The CDR3 runs to 15 residues.

This clonotype came up a few times. The V gene is TRBV5-1, the J gene TRBJ2-3; no clear D. V lost 4 bases and J 0 bases, leaving 12 bases between the germline ends. CDR3 length equals 15 residues. Germline CDR1 and CDR2: SGHRS and YFSETQ. CDR3 nucleotide sequence: TGCGCCAGCAGCCCGGACGTATTCAGCACAGATACGCAGTATTTT. Translation: CASSPDVFSTDTQYF.

This clonotype occurred many times. This chain joins TRBV21-1 and TRBJ1-5. TRBV21-1 is designated a pseudogene. There are 15 residues in the CDR3. CDR3 bases: TGTGCCAGCAGCAAAGCCCCGAGGTTCCGACAGCCCCAGCATTTT. Translating gives CASSKAPRFRQPQHF.

CDR3 DNA: TGTGCCAGCAATCCTGGGGGCTATGGCTACACCTTC. Residues: CASNPGGYGYTF. The genes are TRBV28 and TRBJ1-2; D perhaps matches TRBD1 (5 bases). With 7 bases removed from V and 4 bases from J, the gap between germline ends came to 10 bases. The germline V gene encodes CDR1 MDHEN and CDR2 SYDVKM. The CDR3 has 12 amino acids.

The V call is TRBV19, the J call TRBJ2-1; D gene ambiguous. Germline CDR1 is LNHDA and CDR2 is SQIVND (reference sequence). The ends were cut back, 1 base at V and 9 bases at J, with 7 bases in the middle. The CDR3 runs to 12 residues. The CDR3 here is CASSIGDGEQFF. The CDR3 bases are TGTGCCAGTAGTATAGGAGACGGTGAGCAGTTCTTC.

This clonotype appeared many times. The gene calls are TRBV4-2 and TRBJ2-7, with unresolved D. The CDR3 is made up of 14 amino acids. The germline gives CDR1 LGHNA, CDR2 YNFKEQ. Deletions cut 3 bases from V and 2 bases from J, with 11 bases between. The CDR3 loop is CASSQSTATYEQYF. The CDR3 coding sequence is TGTGCCAGCAGCCAGTCTACTGCTACCTACGAGCAGTACTTC.

This clonotype was recorded at least ten times. This chain uses TRBV7-2 with TRBJ1-1; D ambiguous. There are 14 residues in the CDR3. Per the germline V gene, CDR1 is SGHTA and CDR2 is FQGNSA. The V end was cut by 1 base, the J end by 1 base, with 7 bases between. The DNA of the CDR3 is TGTGCCAGCAGCTTAGAGACACCGAACACTGAAGCTTTCTTT. Protein product: CASSLETPNTEAFF.

This clonotype has ten or more counts. V gene TRBV14 combines with J gene TRBJ2-7; D possibly matches TRBD1 or TRBD2 (6 bases each). Trimming removed 3 bases at V and 6 bases at J, with 15 bases between. Per the germline V gene, CDR1 is SGHDN and CDR2 is FVKESK. This CDR3 contains 14 residues. The CDR3 is CASSHHLQGLEQYF. The DNA of the CDR3 is TGTGCCAGCAGCCATCATCTACAGGGACTCGAGCAGTACTTC.

This clonotype has ten or more counts. The gene calls are TRBV11-3 and TRBJ2-3, with TRBD1 as a possible D gene (6 bases). This CDR3 has 15 residues. Looked up from germline, CDR1 is SGHNT and CDR2 is YENEEA. V lost 5 bases and J 4 bases, leaving 16 bases between the germline ends. CDR3 in amino acids: CASSQQGNFADTQYF. The DNA of the CDR3 is TGTGCCAGCAGCCAGCAGGGGAATTTTGCAGATACGCAGTATTTT.

This clonotype appeared a few times. The rearrangement links TRBV13 to TRBJ2-7; D gene ambiguous. CDR3 length: 13 residues. Trimming stripped 0 bases from V and 6 bases from J, with 9 bases between. In germline, CDR1 is PRHDT, CDR2 FYEKMQ (reference sequence). The CDR3: CASSLGPGGEQYF. In DNA, the CDR3 is TGTGCCAGCAGCTTAGGTCCGGGCGGCGAGCAGTACTTC. Variable domain in full (rest from reference TRBV13 and TRBJ2-7): AAGVIQSPRHLIKEKRETATLKCYPIPRHDTVYWYQQGPGQDPQFLISFYEKMQSDKGSIPDRFSAQQFSDYHSELNMSSLELGDSALYFCASSLGPGGEQYFGPGTRLTVT.

The V call is TRBV5-1, the J call TRBJ1-5; 9 positions agree with TRBD1. The CDR3 is 15 amino acids. The V gene end was trimmed by 4 bases and the J gene end by 5 bases; junction bases not matched to a gene: 7. Germline V gene data show CDR1 as SGHRS and CDR2 as YFSETQ. Here the CDR3 DNA reads TGCGCCAGCAGCCCTGGACAGGGGTTTGATCAGCCCCAGCATTTT. It codes for CASSPGQGFDQPQHF.

The sample holds a few counts of this clonotype. The chain recombines TRBV25-1 with TRBJ2-2; D not certain. The CDR3 runs 12 residues. The germline CDR1 and CDR2 sequences are MGHDK and SYGVNS. V lost 6 bases, J lost 4 bases, and 6 bases lay in between. The CDR3 protein is CASSISTGELFF. DNA of the CDR3: TGTGCCAGCAGCATCTCCACCGGGGAGCTGTTTTTT.

This clonotype was seen a few times. This could be a read error, since a much larger clone is one nucleotide away. The chain is built from TRBV7-6 and TRBJ2-7, with 10 bases aligning to TRBD2. The CDR3 runs 15 residues. Germline V gene sequence: CDR1 SGHVS, CDR2 FNYEAQ. CDR3 in amino acids: CVSSLAGDASYEQYF. The CDR3 coding sequence is TGTGTCAGCAGCCTAGCGGGGGATGCATCCTACGAGCAGTACTTC.

This clonotype was seen more than once but under ten times. V gene TRBV4-1 combines with J gene TRBJ2-3; a possible D gene is TRBD1 (5 bases). Trimming removed 0 bases at V and 3 bases at J, with 13 bases between. The germline V gene has CDR1 MGHRA and CDR2 YSYEKL. The CDR3 runs 16 residues. The CDR3 DNA is TGCGCCAGCAGCCAAGAGGCGGTCAGGGAAACAGATACGCAGTATTTT. Translated, it gives CASSQEAVRETDTQYF.

The V call is TRBV28, the J call TRBJ2-7, with TRBD1 matching over 7 bases. This CDR3 has 15 amino acids. J lost 4 bases, V lost 8 bases, and 14 bases had no gene match. Germline CDR1 and CDR2: MDHEN and SYDVKM. DNA of the CDR3: TGTGCCAGCCAACCCGGGGACAGCCATTATTACGAGCAGTACTTC. Translated, it gives CASQPGDSHYYEQYF. The whole variable domain, filled in from reference TRBV28 and TRBJ2-7, reads DVKVTQSSRYLVKRTGEKVFLECVQDMDHENMFWYRQDPGLGLRLIYFSYDVKMKEKGDIPEGYSVSREKKERFSLILESASTNQTSMYLCASQPGDSHYYEQYFGPGTRLTVT.